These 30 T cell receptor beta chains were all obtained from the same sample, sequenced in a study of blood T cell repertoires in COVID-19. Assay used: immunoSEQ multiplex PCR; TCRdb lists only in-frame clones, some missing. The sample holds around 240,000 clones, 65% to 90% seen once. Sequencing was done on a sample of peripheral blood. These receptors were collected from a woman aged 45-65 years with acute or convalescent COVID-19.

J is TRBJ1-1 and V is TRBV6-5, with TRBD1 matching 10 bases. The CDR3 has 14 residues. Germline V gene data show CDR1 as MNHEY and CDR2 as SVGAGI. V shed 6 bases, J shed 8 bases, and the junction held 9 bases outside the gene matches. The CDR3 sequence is CASRPSGQGTEAFF. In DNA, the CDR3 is TGTGCCAGCAGACCCTCGGGACAGGGGACGGAAGCTTTCTTT.

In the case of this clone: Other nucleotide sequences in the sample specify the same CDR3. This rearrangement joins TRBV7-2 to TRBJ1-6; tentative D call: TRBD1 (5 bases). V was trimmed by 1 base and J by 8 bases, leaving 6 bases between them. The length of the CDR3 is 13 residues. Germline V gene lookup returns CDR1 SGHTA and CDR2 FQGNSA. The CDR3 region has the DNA TGTGCCAGCAGCTTAGTGACAGATTCACCCCTCCACTTT. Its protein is CASSLVTDSPLHF.

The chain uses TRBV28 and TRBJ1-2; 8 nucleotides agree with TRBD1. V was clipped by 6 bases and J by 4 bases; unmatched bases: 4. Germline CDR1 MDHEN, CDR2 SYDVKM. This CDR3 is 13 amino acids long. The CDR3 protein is CASSYRGVYGYTF. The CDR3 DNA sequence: TGTGCCAGCAGCTACAGGGGGGTCTATGGCTACACCTTC.

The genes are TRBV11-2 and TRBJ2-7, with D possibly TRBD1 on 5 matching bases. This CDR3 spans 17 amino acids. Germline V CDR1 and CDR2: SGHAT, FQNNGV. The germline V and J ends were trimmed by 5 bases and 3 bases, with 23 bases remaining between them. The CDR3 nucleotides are TGTGCCAGCAGCCCCTCACCCGGCAGGGCGAACTTCTACGAGCAGTACTTC. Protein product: CASSPSPGRANFYEQYF.

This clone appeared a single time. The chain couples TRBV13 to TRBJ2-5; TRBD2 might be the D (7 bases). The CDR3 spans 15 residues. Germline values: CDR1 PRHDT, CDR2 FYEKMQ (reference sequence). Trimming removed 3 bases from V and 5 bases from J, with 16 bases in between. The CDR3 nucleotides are TGTGCCAGCAGCTTCGCTGCGGGGAGGGGGGAGACCCAGTACTTC. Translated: CASSFAAGRGETQYF.

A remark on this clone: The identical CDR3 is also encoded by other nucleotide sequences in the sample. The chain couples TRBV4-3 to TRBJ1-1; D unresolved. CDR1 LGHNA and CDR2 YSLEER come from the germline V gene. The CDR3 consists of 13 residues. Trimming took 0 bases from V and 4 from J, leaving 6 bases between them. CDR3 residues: CASSQERGTEAFF. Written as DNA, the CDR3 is TGCGCCAGCAGCCAAGAGCGGGGCACTGAAGCTTTCTTT.

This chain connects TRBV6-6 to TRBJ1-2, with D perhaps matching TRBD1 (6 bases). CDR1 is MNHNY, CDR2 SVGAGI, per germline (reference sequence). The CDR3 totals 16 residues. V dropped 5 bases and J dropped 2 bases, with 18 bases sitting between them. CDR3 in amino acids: CASSQKYLQGNYGYTF. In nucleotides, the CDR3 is TGTGCCAGCAGTCAAAAGTATTTACAGGGAAACTATGGCTACACCTTC.

The CDR3 nucleotides read TGTGCCAGTAAGGGGAGCAATCAGCCCCAGCATTTT. Protein product: CASKGSNQPQHF. The chain has TRBV19 and TRBJ1-5, with D possibly being TRBD1 (5 bases). V was cut by 7 bases and J by 1 base, with 5 bases left in between. The CDR3 covers 12 residues. Germline-derived CDR1 and CDR2 are LNHDA and SQIVND (reference sequence).

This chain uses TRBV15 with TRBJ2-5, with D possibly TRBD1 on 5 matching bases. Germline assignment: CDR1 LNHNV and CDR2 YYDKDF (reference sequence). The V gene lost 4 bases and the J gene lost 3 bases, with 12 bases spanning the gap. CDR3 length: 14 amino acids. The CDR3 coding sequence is TGTGCCACCAGCAACCTCCTAGGGGAAGAGACCCAGTACTTC. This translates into CATSNLLGEETQYF.

CDR3 sequence (DNA): TGTGCCAGCAGCTCCTCACAGGGTTACCAAGAGACCCAGTACTTC. Translation gives CASSSSQGYQETQYF. The chain combines TRBV7-7 with TRBJ2-5, with a possible D match to TRBD1 (6 bases). V was trimmed by 4 bases and J by 0 bases, leaving 12 bases between them. The CDR3 extends over 15 amino acids. Germline V lookup: CDR1 SSHAT, CDR2 FNYEAQ (reference sequence).

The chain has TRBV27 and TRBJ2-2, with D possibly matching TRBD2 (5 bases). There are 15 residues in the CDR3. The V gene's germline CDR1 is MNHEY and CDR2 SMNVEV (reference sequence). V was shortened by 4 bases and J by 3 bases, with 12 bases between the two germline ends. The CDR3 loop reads CASSSTPGYTGELFF. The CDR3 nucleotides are TGTGCCAGCAGTTCGACTCCGGGGTACACCGGGGAGCTGTTTTTT.

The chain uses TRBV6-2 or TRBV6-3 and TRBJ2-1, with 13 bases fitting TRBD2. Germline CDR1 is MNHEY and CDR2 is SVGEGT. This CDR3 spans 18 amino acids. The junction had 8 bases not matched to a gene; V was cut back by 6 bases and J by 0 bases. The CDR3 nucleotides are TGTGCCAGCAGCACGGGACTAGCGGGACCAAGCTCCTACAATGAGCAGTTCTTC. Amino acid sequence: CASSTGLAGPSSYNEQFF.

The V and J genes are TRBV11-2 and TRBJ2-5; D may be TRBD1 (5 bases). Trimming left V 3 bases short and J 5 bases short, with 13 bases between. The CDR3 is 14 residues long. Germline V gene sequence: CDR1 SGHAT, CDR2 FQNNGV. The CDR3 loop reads CASSFLSGLETQYF. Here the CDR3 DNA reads TGTGCCAGCAGCTTCCTCTCAGGGCTGGAGACCCAGTACTTC.

CDR3 coding DNA: TGTGCCAGCAGCTTAGTTCCAGGGGGGAGAGAAAAACTGTTTTTT. This gives the protein CASSLVPGGREKLFF. V usage is TRBV7-8 and J usage is TRBJ1-4; 7 bases match TRBD1. After removal of 1 base from V and 8 bases from J, the junction contained 7 bases not matched to a gene. The germline V gene encodes CDR1 SGHVS and CDR2 FQNEAQ. The CDR3 spans 15 residues.

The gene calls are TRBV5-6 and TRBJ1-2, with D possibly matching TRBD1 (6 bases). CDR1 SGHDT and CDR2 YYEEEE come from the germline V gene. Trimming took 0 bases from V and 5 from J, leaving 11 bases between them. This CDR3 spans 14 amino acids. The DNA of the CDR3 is TGTGCCAGCAGCTTGGTAGGGACAAATTATGGCTACACCTTC. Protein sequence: CASSLVGTNYGYTF.

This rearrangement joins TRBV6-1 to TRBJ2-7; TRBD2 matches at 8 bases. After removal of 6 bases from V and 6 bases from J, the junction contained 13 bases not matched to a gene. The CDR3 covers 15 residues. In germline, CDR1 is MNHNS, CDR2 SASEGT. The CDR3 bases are TGTGCCAGCAGCGTAGGGGGACTAGAGGGCCTCGAGCAGTACTTC. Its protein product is CASSVGGLEGLEQYF.

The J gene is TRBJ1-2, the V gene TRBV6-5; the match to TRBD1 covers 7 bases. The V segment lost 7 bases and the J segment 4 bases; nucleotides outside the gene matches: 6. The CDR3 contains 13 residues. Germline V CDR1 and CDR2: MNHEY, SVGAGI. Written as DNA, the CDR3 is TGTGCCAGCACTAGACAGGGATTCTATGGCTACACCTTC. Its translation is CASTRQGFYGYTF.

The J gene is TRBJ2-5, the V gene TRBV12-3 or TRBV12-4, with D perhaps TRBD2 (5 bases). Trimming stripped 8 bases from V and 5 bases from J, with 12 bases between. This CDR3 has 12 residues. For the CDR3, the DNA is TGTGCCAGCGCACCTCCGGGGGAGACCCAGTACTTC. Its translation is CASAPPGETQYF.

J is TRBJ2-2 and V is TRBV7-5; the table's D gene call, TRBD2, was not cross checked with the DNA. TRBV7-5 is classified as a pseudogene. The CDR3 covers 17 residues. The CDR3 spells CVRSSQLAGGGIGELFF. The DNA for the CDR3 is TGTGTCAGAAGCTCCCAACTAGCGGGAGGTGGGATCGGGGAGCTGTTTTTT.

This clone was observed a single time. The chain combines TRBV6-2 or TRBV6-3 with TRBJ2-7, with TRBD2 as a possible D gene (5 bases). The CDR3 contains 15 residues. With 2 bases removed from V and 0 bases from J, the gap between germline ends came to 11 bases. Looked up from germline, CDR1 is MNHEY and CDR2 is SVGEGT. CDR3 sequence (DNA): TGTGCCAGCAGTTACCAAACGGGAAGCTCCTACGAGCAGTACTTC. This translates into CASSYQTGSSYEQYF.

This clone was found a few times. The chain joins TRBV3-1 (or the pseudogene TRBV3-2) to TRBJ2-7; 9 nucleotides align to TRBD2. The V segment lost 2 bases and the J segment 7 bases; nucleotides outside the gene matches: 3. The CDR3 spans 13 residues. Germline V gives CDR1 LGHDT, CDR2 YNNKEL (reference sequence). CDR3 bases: TGTGCCAGCAGCCAACTAGCGGGGAGGGAGCAGTACTTC. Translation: CASSQLAGREQYF.

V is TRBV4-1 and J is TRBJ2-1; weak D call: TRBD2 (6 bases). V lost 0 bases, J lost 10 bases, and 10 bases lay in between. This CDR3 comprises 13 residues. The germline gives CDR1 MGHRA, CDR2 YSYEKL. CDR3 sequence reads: CASSQEEGREQFF. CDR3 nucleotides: TGCGCCAGCAGCCAAGAGGAGGGACGAGAGCAGTTCTTC.

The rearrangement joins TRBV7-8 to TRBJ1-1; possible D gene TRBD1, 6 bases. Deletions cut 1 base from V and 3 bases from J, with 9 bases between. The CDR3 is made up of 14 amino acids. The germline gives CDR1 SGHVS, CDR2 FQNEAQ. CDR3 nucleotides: TGTGCCAGCAGCTTAGACCAGGGGTACACTGAAGCTTTCTTT. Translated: CASSLDQGYTEAFF.

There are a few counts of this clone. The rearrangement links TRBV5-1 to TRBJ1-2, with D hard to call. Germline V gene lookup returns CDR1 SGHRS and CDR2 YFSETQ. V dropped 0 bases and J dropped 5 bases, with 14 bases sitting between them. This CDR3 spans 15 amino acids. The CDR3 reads CASSLAGEAAYGYTF. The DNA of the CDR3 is TGCGCCAGCAGCTTGGCCGGGGAGGCAGCTTATGGCTACACCTTC.

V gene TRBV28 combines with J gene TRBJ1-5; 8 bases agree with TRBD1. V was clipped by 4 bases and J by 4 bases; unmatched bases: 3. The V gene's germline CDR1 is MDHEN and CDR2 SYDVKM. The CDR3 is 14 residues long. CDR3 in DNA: TGTGCCAGCAGTTCAGGGGGCTTGAATCAGCCCCAGCATTTT. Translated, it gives CASSSGGLNQPQHF.

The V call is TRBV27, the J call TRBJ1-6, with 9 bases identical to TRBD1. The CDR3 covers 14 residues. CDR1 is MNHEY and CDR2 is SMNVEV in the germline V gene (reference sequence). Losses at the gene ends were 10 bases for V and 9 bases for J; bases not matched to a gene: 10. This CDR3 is CATRLQGAGSPLHF. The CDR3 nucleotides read TGTGCCACGCGCCTACAGGGGGCAGGTTCACCCCTCCACTTT.

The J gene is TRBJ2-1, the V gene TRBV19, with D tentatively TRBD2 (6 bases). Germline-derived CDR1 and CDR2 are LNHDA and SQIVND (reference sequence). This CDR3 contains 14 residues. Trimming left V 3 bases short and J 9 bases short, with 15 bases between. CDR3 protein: CASSIQEGPGEQFF. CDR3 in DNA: TGTGCCAGTAGTATTCAGGAGGGCCCAGGTGAGCAGTTCTTC.

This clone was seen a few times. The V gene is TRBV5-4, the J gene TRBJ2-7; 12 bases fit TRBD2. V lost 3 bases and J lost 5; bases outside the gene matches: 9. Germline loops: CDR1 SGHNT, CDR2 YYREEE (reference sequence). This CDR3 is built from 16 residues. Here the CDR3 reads CASSSRASGGAHEQYF. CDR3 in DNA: TGTGCCAGCAGCTCCAGGGCTAGCGGGGGGGCCCACGAGCAGTACTTC.

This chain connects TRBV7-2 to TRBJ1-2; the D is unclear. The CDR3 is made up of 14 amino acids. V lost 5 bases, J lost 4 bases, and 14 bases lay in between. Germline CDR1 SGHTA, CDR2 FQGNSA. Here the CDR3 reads CASSPVGELYGYTF. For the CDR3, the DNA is TGTGCCAGCAGCCCAGTGGGAGAGCTCTATGGCTACACCTTC. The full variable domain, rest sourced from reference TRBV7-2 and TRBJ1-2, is GAGVSQSPSNKVTEKGKDVELRCDPISGHTALYWYRQSLGQGLEFLIYFQGNSAPDKSGLPSDRFSAERTGGSVSTLTIQRTQQEDSAVYLCASSPVGELYGYTFGSGTRLTVV.

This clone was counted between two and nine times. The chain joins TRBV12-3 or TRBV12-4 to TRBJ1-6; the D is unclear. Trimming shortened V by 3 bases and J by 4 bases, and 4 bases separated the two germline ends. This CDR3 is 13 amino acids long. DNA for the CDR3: TGTGCCAGCAGTTTGCAGTATAATTCACCCCTCCACTTT. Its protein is CASSLQYNSPLHF.